The rows below give T cell receptor beta chains drawn from one sample of a study of blood T cell repertoires in COVID-19. Sequencing used immunoSEQ multiplex PCR; TCRdb keeps in-frame clones, though not all of them. The sample includes roughly 97,000 clones, approximately 80% of them seen just once. The sequencing input was peripheral blood. These receptor sequences come from a man between 65 and 85 years old with acute or convalescent COVID-19. CDR3s include the opening cysteine and the closing phenylalanine or tryptophan. A D gene is named only where the DNA matches it firmly. Some rows mark clone size as missing; the rest say once, few, many or name a class of expanded clone.

D gene: TRBD1
J gene: TRBJ1-1
clone size: -
V gene: TRBV29-1
CDR3 length: 13
CDR3 DNA: TGCAGCGTCAACAGGGGGCTAGGCACTGAAGCTTTCTTT
CDR3 protein: CSVNRGLGTEAFF

D gene: -
J gene: TRBJ1-5
clone size: few
V gene: TRBV15
CDR3 length: 14
CDR3 DNA: TGTGCCACCAGCAGAGAACCCACAGTCAGGCCCCAGCATTTT
CDR3 protein: CATSREPTVRPQHF

D gene: -
J gene: TRBJ1-5
clone size: once
V gene: TRBV30
CDR3 length: 19
CDR3 DNA: TGTGCCTGGAGTGTACATCTCTCCACCCAGGCGTATAGCAATCAGCCCCAGCATTTT
CDR3 protein: CAWSVHLSTQAYSNQPQHF

D gene: TRBD1
J gene: TRBJ2-1
clone size: -
V gene: TRBV7-9
CDR3 length: 15
CDR3 DNA: TGTGCCAGCAGCTTAGAAGGGACAGCCTACAATGAGCAGTTCTTC
CDR3 protein: CASSLEGTAYNEQFF

D gene: -
J gene: TRBJ2-7
clone size: -
V gene: TRBV28
CDR3 length: 13
CDR3 DNA: TGTGCCAGCAGTGCTATAATGACCTACGAGCAGTACTTC
CDR3 protein: CASSAIMTYEQYF

D gene: TRBD1
J gene: TRBJ2-7
clone size: few
V gene: TRBV28
CDR3 length: 14
CDR3 DNA: TGTGCCAGCAGTACCAGACAGGGGGCGGGCGAGCAGTACTTC
CDR3 protein: CASSTRQGAGEQYF

D gene: -
J gene: TRBJ1-2
clone size: few
V gene: TRBV15
CDR3 length: 14
CDR3 DNA: TGTGCCACCAGCAGAGATCCGTCTAACTATGGCTACACCTTC
CDR3 protein: CATSRDPSNYGYTF

D gene: -
J gene: TRBJ2-5
clone size: -
V gene: TRBV7-6
CDR3 length: 15
CDR3 DNA: TGTGCCAGCAGCTATACACGAGGGAACCAAGAGACCCAGTACTTC
CDR3 protein: CASSYTRGNQETQYF

D gene: TRBD2
J gene: TRBJ2-1
clone size: -
V gene: TRBV15
CDR3 length: 16
CDR3 DNA: TGTGCCACCAGCAGGGGGACTAGCGGGAGCAAAGATGAGCAGTTCTTC
CDR3 protein: CATSRGTSGSKDEQFF

D gene: TRBD1
J gene: TRBJ2-7
clone size: -
V gene: TRBV6-5
CDR3 length: 15
CDR3 DNA: TGTGCCAGCAGTTACTCGGGACAGGGGGCAAACGAGCAGTACTTC
CDR3 protein: CASSYSGQGANEQYF

D gene: -
J gene: TRBJ1-5
clone size: once
V gene: TRBV5-1
CDR3 length: 13
CDR3 DNA: TGCGCCAGCAGCCGAGACAGTAATCAGCCCCAGCATTTT
CDR3 protein: CASSRDSNQPQHF

D gene: -
J gene: TRBJ2-7
clone size: -
V gene: TRBV6-5
CDR3 length: 14
CDR3 DNA: TGTGCCAGCAGCCCGGCAGGGGTCGCGTACGAGCAGTACTTC
CDR3 protein: CASSPAGVAYEQYF

D gene: -
J gene: TRBJ1-1
clone size: -
V gene: TRBV14
CDR3 length: 13
CDR3 DNA: TGTGCCAGCAGCCAAAGGAGCTACACTGAAGCTTTCTTT
CDR3 protein: CASSQRSYTEAFF

D gene: -
J gene: TRBJ1-5
clone size: -
V gene: TRBV15
CDR3 length: 17
CDR3 DNA: TGTGCCACCAGCAGACAAGGAGGAATCGGGAGCAATCAGCCCCAGCATTTT
CDR3 protein: CATSRQGGIGSNQPQHF

D gene: TRBD2
J gene: TRBJ2-7
clone size: -
V gene: TRBV4-3
CDR3 length: 13
CDR3 DNA: TGCGCCAGCAGCCAAGGCGGGAGCTACGAGCAGTACTTC
CDR3 protein: CASSQGGSYEQYF

D gene: -
J gene: TRBJ1-1
clone size: -
V gene: TRBV27
CDR3 length: 14
CDR3 DNA: TGTGCCAGCATGGGACAAACCCGGGTTGCTGAAGCTTTCTTT
CDR3 protein: CASMGQTRVAEAFF

D gene: -
J gene: TRBJ2-1
clone size: -
V gene: TRBV5-1
CDR3 length: 16
CDR3 DNA: TGCGCCAGCAGCTTGGATCCGGGGTCCACATACAATGAGCAGTTCTTC
CDR3 protein: CASSLDPGSTYNEQFF

D gene: -
J gene: TRBJ2-5
clone size: -
V gene: TRBV7-9
CDR3 length: 15
CDR3 DNA: TGTGCCAGCAGCTTTCCTGGCGCGGCCCAAGAGACCCAGTACTTC
CDR3 protein: CASSFPGAAQETQYF

D gene: TRBD1
J gene: TRBJ1-4
clone size: -
V gene: TRBV27
CDR3 length: 15
CDR3 DNA: TGTGCCAGCAGTTTTCAGGGGGCCCTCTCGGAAAAACTGTTTTTT
CDR3 protein: CASSFQGALSEKLFF

D gene: TRBD2
J gene: TRBJ2-7
clone size: -
V gene: TRBV18
CDR3 length: 15
CDR3 DNA: TGTGCCAGCTCACCACCGTATAGCGGGGGGTACGAGCAGTACTTC
CDR3 protein: CASSPPYSGGYEQYF

D gene: -
J gene: TRBJ1-4
clone size: -
V gene: TRBV11-3
CDR3 length: 13
CDR3 DNA: TGTGCCAGCAGCTTAGATGGGGAGGGGAAACTGTTTTTT
CDR3 protein: CASSLDGEGKLFF

D gene: TRBD1
J gene: TRBJ2-2
clone size: -
V gene: TRBV5-1
CDR3 length: 16
CDR3 DNA: TGCGCCAGCAGCAAAAACAGGGGGCTAAACGACGGGGAGCTGTTTTTT
CDR3 protein: CASSKNRGLNDGELFF

D gene: TRBD1
J gene: TRBJ2-1
clone size: -
V gene: TRBV18
CDR3 length: 12
CDR3 DNA: TGTGCCAGCTCACCGACAGGGGACCTGCCGTTCTTC
CDR3 protein: CASSPTGDLPFF

D gene: -
J gene: TRBJ2-1
clone size: -
V gene: TRBV30
CDR3 length: 14
CDR3 DNA: TGTGCCTGGAGTGCCGCCACAGGGTTTGGCGAGCAGTTCTTC
CDR3 protein: CAWSAATGFGEQFF

D gene: TRBD2
J gene: TRBJ2-3
clone size: -
V gene: TRBV3-1/TRBV3-2
CDR3 length: 15
CDR3 DNA: TGTGCCAGCAGCCAGGCGGGGGGGGTCTCAGATACGCAGTATTTT
CDR3 protein: CASSQAGGVSDTQYF

D gene: TRBD2
J gene: TRBJ2-1
clone size: -
V gene: TRBV6-2/TRBV6-3
CDR3 length: 15
CDR3 DNA: TGTGCCAGCAGTTACTATTCTAGCGGGAGTAATGAGCAGTTCTTC
CDR3 protein: CASSYYSSGSNEQFF

D gene: -
J gene: TRBJ2-1
clone size: -
V gene: TRBV7-3
CDR3 length: 16
CDR3 DNA: TGTGCCAGCAGCTTATTATACGGGGGGCCACCCAATGAGCAGTTCTTC
CDR3 protein: CASSLLYGGPPNEQFF

D gene: -
J gene: TRBJ1-3
clone size: few
V gene: TRBV5-4
CDR3 length: 15
CDR3 DNA: TGTGCCAGCAGTAGGGACTTCGCCTCTGGAAACACCATATATTTT
CDR3 protein: CASSRDFASGNTIYF

D gene: -
J gene: TRBJ2-1
clone size: once
V gene: TRBV12-3/TRBV12-4
CDR3 length: 13
CDR3 DNA: TGTGCCAGCAGTTTAACCGAGGCCAATGAGCAGTTCTTC
CDR3 protein: CASSLTEANEQFF

D gene: -
J gene: TRBJ2-2
clone size: once
V gene: TRBV7-8
CDR3 length: 20
CDR3 DNA: TGTGCCAGCAGCTTACCCCGGTGGACAGTCAGAGGATCGAACACCGGGGAGCTGTTTTTT
CDR3 protein: CASSLPRWTVRGSNTGELFF

D gene: -
J gene: TRBJ1-3
clone size: -
V gene: TRBV9
CDR3 length: 16
CDR3 DNA: TGTGCCAGCAGCGTAGCGCTCGGAGGTTCTGGAAACACCATATATTTT
CDR3 protein: CASSVALGGSGNTIYF

D gene: TRBD1
J gene: TRBJ2-7
clone size: -
V gene: TRBV2
CDR3 length: 14
CDR3 DNA: TGTGCCAGCAGGGGACAGGGGGGGACCTACGAGCAGTACTTC
CDR3 protein: CASRGQGGTYEQYF

D gene: TRBD1
J gene: TRBJ2-5
clone size: -
V gene: TRBV7-9
CDR3 length: 15
CDR3 DNA: TGTGCCAGCAGCTACCGGGACAGGAACCAAGAGACCCAGTACTTC
CDR3 protein: CASSYRDRNQETQYF

D gene: -
J gene: TRBJ1-4
clone size: -
V gene: TRBV15
CDR3 length: 17
CDR3 DNA: TGTGCCACCAGCAGAGGAGGAGTGGACAAGGAAATTGAAAAACTGTTTTTT
CDR3 protein: CATSRGGVDKEIEKLFF

D gene: -
J gene: TRBJ1-2
clone size: -
V gene: TRBV29-1
CDR3 length: 13
CDR3 DNA: TGCAGCGTTGAAGATCTCCCAGGGCTCGGCTACACCTTC
CDR3 protein: CSVEDLPGLGYTF

D gene: TRBD1
J gene: TRBJ2-1
clone size: -
V gene: TRBV29-1
CDR3 length: 13
CDR3 DNA: TGCAGCGTGGACAGGGTTCCCTACAATGAGCAGTTCTTC
CDR3 protein: CSVDRVPYNEQFF

D gene: -
J gene: TRBJ1-1
clone size: -
V gene: TRBV13
CDR3 length: 13
CDR3 DNA: TGTGCCAGCAGCTCCAGGGGAAACACTGAAGCTTTCTTT
CDR3 protein: CASSSRGNTEAFF

D gene: -
J gene: TRBJ2-1
clone size: -
V gene: TRBV3-1/TRBV3-2
CDR3 length: 16
CDR3 DNA: TGTGCCAGCAGCCAAGACCGGGGTTGGGCTTACAATGAGCAGTTCTTC
CDR3 protein: CASSQDRGWAYNEQFF

D gene: -
J gene: TRBJ2-1
clone size: -
V gene: TRBV6-1
CDR3 length: 13
CDR3 DNA: TGTGCCAGCAGTGACAGGGGAATTAATGAGCAGTTCTTC
CDR3 protein: CASSDRGINEQFF

D gene: TRBD1
J gene: TRBJ2-1
clone size: -
V gene: TRBV28
CDR3 length: 15
CDR3 DNA: TGTGCCAGCAGTTTCTCGAGACAGGGGACGAATGAGCAGTTCTTC
CDR3 protein: CASSFSRQGTNEQFF

D gene: TRBD1
J gene: TRBJ2-5
clone size: -
V gene: TRBV12-3/TRBV12-4
CDR3 length: 12
CDR3 DNA: TGTGCCAGCAGTTTCAGGGGGGAGACCCAGTACTTC
CDR3 protein: CASSFRGETQYF

D gene: -
J gene: TRBJ2-1
clone size: few
V gene: TRBV19
CDR3 length: 16
CDR3 DNA: TGTGCCAGTAGCGCCGACAGGCTAATTCCGGTCAATGAGCAGTTCTTC
CDR3 protein: CASSADRLIPVNEQFF

D gene: TRBD1
J gene: TRBJ1-5
clone size: -
V gene: TRBV19
CDR3 length: 15
CDR3 DNA: TGTGCCAGTAGATATGACAGGGGTGGAAATCAGCCCCAGCATTTT
CDR3 protein: CASRYDRGGNQPQHF

D gene: TRBD2
J gene: TRBJ2-2
clone size: -
V gene: TRBV11-2
CDR3 length: 17
CDR3 DNA: TGTGCCAGCAGCAAACTGGGGCTAGCGGCGAACACCGGGGAGCTGTTTTTT
CDR3 protein: CASSKLGLAANTGELFF

D gene: TRBD1
J gene: TRBJ1-2
clone size: few
V gene: TRBV19
CDR3 length: 16
CDR3 DNA: TGTGCCAGTAGTATAGACGGGACAGGGAAGATTATGGCTGGCACCTTC
CDR3 protein: CASSIDGTGKIMAGTF

D gene: -
J gene: TRBJ1-3
clone size: -
V gene: TRBV3-1/TRBV3-2
CDR3 length: 14
CDR3 DNA: TGTGCCAGCGCTAGTGGCCCGACGCTCGACACCATATATTTT
CDR3 protein: CASASGPTLDTIYF

D gene: TRBD1
J gene: TRBJ2-5
clone size: -
V gene: TRBV4-3
CDR3 length: 16
CDR3 DNA: TGCGCCAGCAGCCAAGATTTTGGGACAGGGCCAGAGACCCAGTACTTC
CDR3 protein: CASSQDFGTGPETQYF

D gene: -
J gene: TRBJ1-2
clone size: -
V gene: TRBV10-3
CDR3 length: 14
CDR3 DNA: TGTGCCATCAGTAATCGTAACTCCTACTATGGCTACACCTTC
CDR3 protein: CAISNRNSYYGYTF

D gene: TRBD1
J gene: TRBJ1-2
clone size: -
V gene: TRBV18
CDR3 length: 15
CDR3 DNA: TGTGCCAGCTCACCAGGAGCATCAGGGGGCTATGGCTACACCTTC
CDR3 protein: CASSPGASGGYGYTF

D gene: -
J gene: TRBJ1-2
clone size: -
V gene: TRBV28
CDR3 length: 19
CDR3 DNA: TGTGCCAGCAGTTTATTGCTAGGGGGTACACAGTCTGATACTTATGGCTACACCTTC
CDR3 protein: CASSLLLGGTQSDTYGYTF